The clone carrying this T cell receptor beta chain was seen ten or more times. These data come from a study of T cells in Graves' hyperthyroidism and ophthalmopathy. CDR1 and CDR2 (germline): MNHEY, SMNVEV (reference sequence). V lost 1 base, J lost 2 bases, and 5 bases stayed unmatched. This CDR3 is 16 amino acids long. Diagnosis of hyperthyroidism was new in patients aged 18 to 65, and its duration was under 2 months. Lactation, pregnancy, other autoimmune disease or uncontrolled infection led to exclusion of patients. Each diagnosis drew on symptoms, thyroxine, TRAb, thyroid ultrasound and orbital computed tomography findings. Approximately 10 ml of fresh peripheral blood supplied the PBMCs. RNA transcripts served as the template for amplifying TCR beta CDR3 regions. Initially, a first-round RT-PCR of the TCR CDR3 employed the HTBI primer set. TCRdb re-analysed the multiplex PCR reads in MiXCR, keeping a single row per CDR3 protein. The sample has hundreds of thousands of distinct CDR3 sequences, around 19% seen once.

The chain couples TRBV27 to TRBJ2-1; 7 bases match TRBD2. This receptor was taken from a woman aged 50 to 60 with Graves' hyperthyroidism that later progressed to Graves' ophthalmopathy. Sequencing input: blood. CDR3 coding DNA: TGTGCCAGCAGTTTATGGGCGGGGGATACCTACAATGAGCAGTTCTTC. Translation: CASSLWAGDTYNEQFF.